The 9 T cell receptor beta chains below were found in one sample sequenced in a study of blood T cell repertoires in COVID-19. TCRdb's copy holds only in-frame clones and misses some; the assay was immunoSEQ multiplex PCR. In the table there are roughly 260,000 clones, 82% of which are singletons. The specimen was peripheral blood. Receptors were obtained from an elderly woman with active or convalescent COVID-19.

The chain carries TRBV7-6 and TRBJ2-1; TRBD2 matches at 8 bases. The germline CDR1 and CDR2 sequences are SGHVS and FNYEAQ. CDR3 length equals 15 residues. The J segment lost 3 bases and the V segment lost 8 bases, leaving 9 bases of the junction unmatched. The CDR3 region has the DNA TGTGCCAGCTCTTTTACGAGCGGGAGCTACAATGAGCAGTTCTTC. Encoded protein: CASSFTSGSYNEQFF.

The chain carries TRBV10-1 and TRBJ2-2; D is unresolved. Trimming left V 0 bases short and J 6 bases short, with 8 bases between. The CDR3 runs to 14 residues. Germline CDR1 WNHNN, CDR2 SYGVQD (reference sequence). The CDR3 loop is CASSESGVAGELFF. The CDR3, as DNA: TGCGCCAGCAGTGAGTCTGGAGTTGCCGGGGAGCTGTTTTTT.

The chain's CDR3 is CASSQLEPRGGGELFF. Written as DNA, the CDR3 is TGCGCCAGCAGCCAATTGGAGCCCCGAGGAGGCGGGGAGCTGTTTTTT. This chain links TRBV4-1 with TRBJ2-2, with D maybe TRBD2 (5 bases). V was clipped by 2 bases and J by 7 bases, with 17 bases between them. The CDR3 has 16 residues. Germline loops: CDR1 MGHRA, CDR2 YSYEKL.

The V call is TRBV4-2, the J call TRBJ1-6; TRBD1 aligns across 8 bases. The germline gives CDR1 LGHNA, CDR2 YNFKEQ. The CDR3 extends over 16 amino acids. J lost 9 bases, V lost 4 bases, and 11 bases had no gene match. The CDR3 coding sequence is TGTGCCAGCAGCCCGACTCTGGACAGGGATATTTCACCCCTCCACTTT. This sequence encodes CASSPTLDRDISPLHF.

This clone has more than one count but fewer than ten. The chain recombines TRBV5-1 with TRBJ1-1; D not resolved. The V gene's germline CDR1 is SGHRS and CDR2 YFSETQ. V was cut by 3 bases and J by 1 base, with 10 bases left in between. The CDR3 spans 14 residues. CDR3 sequence reads: CASSYDTGNTEAFF. CDR3 nucleotides: TGCGCCAGCAGCTACGATACGGGGAACACTGAAGCTTTCTTT.

V gene TRBV6-5 combines with J gene TRBJ1-4, with 9 bases that match TRBD1. With 6 bases clipped from V and 7 bases from J, the junction kept 0 bases outside the gene matches. The germline V gene has CDR1 MNHEY and CDR2 SVGAGI. CDR3 size: 12 residues. The chain's CDR3 is CASRDRGEKLFF. The CDR3 DNA reads as TGTGCCAGCAGGGACAGGGGTGAAAAACTGTTTTTT.

The chain joins TRBV5-5 to TRBJ1-5, with D possibly matching TRBD1 (5 bases). The CDR3 length is 14 residues. Trimming stripped 1 base from V and 5 bases from J, with 10 bases between. CDR1 is SGHKS and CDR2 is YYEKEE in the germline V gene (reference sequence). Written as DNA, the CDR3 is TGTGCCAGCAGCTTGAGGATAGGGGATCAGCCCCAGCATTTT. This sequence encodes CASSLRIGDQPQHF.

The CDR3 protein is CASSLGGAGVYGYTF. DNA of the CDR3: TGCGCCAGCAGCTTGGGTGGGGCAGGGGTCTATGGCTACACCTTC. V gene TRBV5-1 combines with J gene TRBJ1-2, with D perhaps TRBD1 (6 bases). Trimming left V 0 bases short and J 4 bases short, with 13 bases between. The germline V gene encodes CDR1 SGHRS and CDR2 YFSETQ. This CDR3 has 15 residues.

The rearrangement joins TRBV27 to TRBJ1-1; no firm D call. CDR3 length: 12 amino acids. From germline, CDR1 is MNHEY and CDR2 SMNVEV (reference sequence). V shed 4 bases and J shed 6 bases, with 9 bases lying between them. The CDR3 bases are TGTGCCAGCAGTTCCATGGAGGCTGAAGCTTTCTTT. The encoded protein is CASSSMEAEAFF.